This note documents a single TCR beta chain sequence. The antigen is unknown. CD4+ cells underwent separation, giving CD45RA+ naive and CD45RA-negative memory subsets. These data belong to a study of shared clonotypes between healthy human individuals. At the level of the study: Serving as donors were two women and a few men, whose ages spanned 18 to 49. Whole-study results and caveats: Memory subsets had estimated richness that was generally smaller than that of naive subsets.

Generated by immunoSEQ multiplex PCR, the TCRdb table keeps only in-frame clones and is missing some. The sample contains a few million clones, roughly 90% of which appear only once. The clonotype was recovered from a man aged 18 to 29 in good health. Some clones in this sample may be carry-over from other donors' samples. The specimen sequenced was naive CD4+ T cells from PBMCs. Subset in this sample: CD45RA+ positively selected.

The CDR3 nucleotides read TGCGCCAGCAGCCAATTGCCCCCGGGACAGGGCTCCTACGAGCAGTACTTC. It encodes CASSQLPPGQGSYEQYF. V is TRBV4-1 and J is TRBJ2-7; TRBD1 agrees at 9 bases. Germline V gene sequence: CDR1 MGHRA, CDR2 YSYEKL. V lost 2 bases, J lost 0 bases, and 8 bases stayed unmatched. The CDR3 consists of 17 residues.